Shown below are 25 T cell receptor beta chains from a single sample sequenced in a study of blood T cell repertoires in COVID-19. TCRdb's table, derived via immunoSEQ multiplex PCR, lists solely in-frame clones and lacks some. The sample has about 150,000 clones, roughly 84% seen once. Sequencing was carried out using peripheral blood. These receptors all stem from a human donor in a cohort sampled during active COVID-19.

The J gene is TRBJ2-7, the V gene TRBV7-2; D possibly corresponds to TRBD2 (7 bases). Trimming took off 0 bases at V and 5 bases at J, with 11 bases between the two ends. Germline CDR1 SGHTA, CDR2 FQGNSA. The CDR3 loop spans 14 amino acids. Written as DNA, the CDR3 is TGTGCCAGCAGCTTAGCGGGGGGGCCCCACGAGCAGTACTTC. Amino acid sequence: CASSLAGGPHEQYF.

The V gene is TRBV29-1, the J gene TRBJ1-4, with D unclear. Between the trimmed V and J ends, which lost 8 bases and 0 bases, there was a span of 25 bases. Per germline, CDR1 SQVTM and CDR2 ANQGSEA. The CDR3 consists of 18 residues. The CDR3 loop is CSIRRAPKNTATNEKLFF. The DNA of the CDR3 is TGCAGCATCCGGCGGGCTCCTAAAAATACTGCAACTAATGAAAAACTGTTTTTT. The full variable domain, its missing parts supplied by reference TRBV29-1 and TRBJ1-4, is SAVISQKPSRDICQRGTSLTIQCQVDSQVTMMFWYRQQPGQSLTLIATANQGSEATYESGFVIDKFPISRPNLTFSTLTVSNMSPEDSSIYLCSIRRAPKNTATNEKLFFGSGTQLSVL.

The rearrangement joins TRBV2 to TRBJ2-2, with D perhaps matching TRBD2 (6 bases). The length of the CDR3 is 15 residues. Germline assignment: CDR1 SNHLY and CDR2 FYNNEI. The germline V and J ends were trimmed by 5 bases and 0 bases, with 10 bases remaining between them. This chain's CDR3 is CASSPSAPNTGELFF. The DNA of the CDR3 is TGTGCCAGCAGTCCTAGCGCTCCGAACACCGGGGAGCTGTTTTTT.

As to this clone: Its ends do not fully match the called genes, so a read error is possible. This rearrangement joins TRBV28 to TRBJ2-5; TRBD1 aligns across 8 bases. The CDR3 sequence is 12 residues long. Germline CDR1 and CDR2: MDHEN and SYDVKM. CDR3 sequence reads: CASSFTRQGRNF. As DNA, the CDR3 is TGTGCCAGCAGTTTCACTAGACAGGGGAGGAACTTC.

This rearrangement joins TRBV9 to TRBJ2-3; 10 bases agree with TRBD2. Germline loops: CDR1 SGDLS, CDR2 YYNGEE. The V segment lost 2 bases and the J segment 5 bases; nucleotides outside the gene matches: 8. This CDR3 is 16 amino acids long. In nucleotides, the CDR3 is TGTGCCAGCAGCGTGGGGATAGCGGGGGGCCTAGATACGCAGTATTTT. This encodes CASSVGIAGGLDTQYF.

V is TRBV4-2 and J is TRBJ2-1; 16 bases map to TRBD2. J was trimmed by 8 bases and V by 5 bases; bases with no gene match: 3. This CDR3 is 15 amino acids long. Germline V lookup: CDR1 LGHNA, CDR2 YNFKEQ. CDR3 residues: CASSYGTSGRDEQFF. The CDR3 DNA reads as TGTGCCAGCAGCTACGGGACTAGCGGGAGGGATGAGCAGTTCTTC.

The V and J genes are TRBV5-1 and TRBJ2-3; weak D call: TRBD2 (5 bases). This CDR3 has 15 residues. In germline, CDR1 is SGHRS, CDR2 YFSETQ. The V end lost 0 bases, the J end lost 1 base, and 9 bases lay between the germline ends. This CDR3 reads CASSLAGKGTDTQYF. The CDR3 DNA is TGCGCCAGCAGCTTGGCGGGAAAGGGCACAGATACGCAGTATTTT.

The chain links TRBV5-1 to TRBJ2-6, with D possibly matching TRBD1 (5 bases). The CDR3 runs to 15 residues. The germline CDR1 and CDR2 sequences are SGHRS and YFSETQ. Trimming shortened V by 4 bases and J by 0 bases, and 8 bases separated the two germline ends. DNA of the CDR3: TGCGCCAGCAGCCTCGACAGCTCTGGGGCCAACGTCCTGACTTTC. Translated: CASSLDSSGANVLTF.

This clone appeared once. As DNA, the CDR3 is TGTGCCACCAGTGATCCGGGACAGGGGGGAGAGACCCAGTACTTC. It translates to CATSDPGQGGETQYF. The chain employs TRBV24-1 and TRBJ2-5; 11 positions agree with TRBD1. Germline V gives CDR1 KGHDR, CDR2 SFDVKD. The V and J ends lost 3 bases and 4 bases, in that order; junction bases with no gene match: 3. The CDR3 is 15 residues long.

The chain carries TRBV11-2 and TRBJ2-3; 7 bases align to TRBD2. The CDR3 has 19 residues. Trimming cost V 2 bases and J 0 bases; bases outside gene matches: 14. The germline CDR1 and CDR2 sequences are SGHAT and FQNNGV. The CDR3 protein is CASSLWGSGLAKSTDTQYF. As DNA, the CDR3 is TGTGCCAGCAGCTTATGGGGTAGCGGGCTAGCGAAAAGCACAGATACGCAGTATTTT.

The chain links TRBV5-1 to TRBJ2-7; possible D gene TRBD2, 5 bases. CDR1 is SGHRS and CDR2 is YFSETQ in the germline V gene. The V and J ends lost 4 bases and 6 bases respectively, with 20 bases between them. This CDR3 region has 15 residues. CDR3 nucleotide sequence: TGCGCCAGCAGCCCCGGTGATCGGGGTCTTGTCGAGCAGTACTTC. Its protein product is CASSPGDRGLVEQYF.

The gene calls are TRBV2 and TRBJ2-4; 9 positions agree with TRBD1. The J segment lost 6 bases and the V segment lost 5 bases, leaving 8 bases of the junction unmatched. Germline V gene lookup returns CDR1 SNHLY and CDR2 FYNNEI. CDR3 size: 15 residues. CDR3 region: CASSSGQGYGNIQYF. As DNA, the CDR3 is TGTGCCAGCAGTTCGGGACAGGGATATGGAAACATTCAGTACTTC.

This clone was seen a single time. The gene calls are TRBV4-1 and TRBJ2-2, with D maybe TRBD1 (6 bases). CDR1 MGHRA and CDR2 YSYEKL come from the germline V gene. Trimming took off 4 bases at V and 3 bases at J, with 9 bases between the two ends. This CDR3 has 14 amino acids. CDR3 sequence: CASSRHRDTGELFF. As DNA, the CDR3 is TGCGCCAGCAGCCGTCACAGGGACACCGGGGAGCTGTTTTTT.

The rearrangement uses TRBV28 and TRBJ1-1; 9 nucleotides match TRBD1. With 6 bases clipped from V and 2 bases from J, the junction kept 7 bases outside the gene matches. The CDR3 runs to 15 residues. Per the germline V gene, CDR1 is MDHEN and CDR2 is SYDVKM. Written as DNA, the CDR3 is TGTGCCAGCAGACCTCCGGGACAGGGAAACACTGAAGCTTTCTTT. Translating it yields CASRPPGQGNTEAFF. Variable domain in full (rest from reference TRBV28 and TRBJ1-1): DVKVTQSSRYLVKRTGEKVFLECVQDMDHENMFWYRQDPGLGLRLIYFSYDVKMKEKGDIPEGYSVSREKKERFSLILESASTNQTSMYLCASRPPGQGNTEAFFGQGTRLTVV.

J is TRBJ2-1 and V is TRBV27, with D hard to call. Germline values: CDR1 MNHEY, CDR2 SMNVEV (reference sequence). The CDR3 runs to 13 residues. Between the trimmed V and J ends, which lost 3 bases and 10 bases, there was a span of 13 bases. The CDR3 region has the DNA TGTGCCAGCAGTTTTTCTCCCGGTCGGGAGCAGTTCTTC. The encoded protein is CASSFSPGREQFF.

This clone has more than one count but fewer than ten. This chain connects TRBV27 to TRBJ2-7, with 9 bases lining up with TRBD1. The V and J ends lost 4 bases and 5 bases, in that order; junction bases with no gene match: 3. CDR1 is MNHEY, CDR2 SMNVEV, per germline (reference sequence). The CDR3 runs to 13 residues. The CDR3: CASSSGTGHEQYV. The CDR3 DNA reads TGTGCCAGCAGTTCAGGGACAGGGCACGAGCAGTACGTC.

This chain uses TRBV19 with TRBJ2-1; TRBD2 aligns across 16 bases. V was pared by 5 bases and J by 9 bases, with 4 bases of the junction left unmatched. The CDR3 is 15 amino acids. Germline CDR1 and CDR2: LNHDA and SQIVND (reference sequence). The CDR3 reads CASSLGTSGGAEQFF. DNA for the CDR3: TGTGCCAGTAGTCTCGGGACTAGCGGGGGGGCTGAGCAGTTCTTC.

V gene TRBV27 combines with J gene TRBJ1-1; tentative D call: TRBD1 (6 bases). Germline V gene sequence: CDR1 MNHEY, CDR2 SMNVEV (reference sequence). The CDR3 spans 14 residues. V lost 1 base to trimming and J lost 5 bases, with 11 bases between them. CDR3 sequence (DNA): TGTGCCAGCAGTTTATTAGGGGGTGGGACTGAAGCTTTCTTT. Protein sequence: CASSLLGGGTEAFF.

The chain couples TRBV28 to TRBJ1-3; D may be TRBD1 (6 bases). The CDR3 is made up of 16 amino acids. Trimming cost V 5 bases and J 3 bases, with 17 bases left between them. Germline CDR1 is MDHEN and CDR2 is SYDVKM. This CDR3 reads CASSLRYRAYGNTIYF. DNA for the CDR3: TGTGCCAGCAGTCTAAGGTACAGGGCTTATGGAAACACCATATATTTT.

This chain uses TRBV28 with TRBJ2-3; D perhaps matches TRBD1 (6 bases). The germline CDR1 and CDR2 sequences are MDHEN and SYDVKM. This CDR3 has 17 amino acids. Trimming took 5 bases from V and 0 from J, leaving 18 bases between them. Here the CDR3 DNA reads TGTGCCAGCAGTCATATGCTGGGGGCCGAAAGCACAGATACGCAGTATTTT. Translated: CASSHMLGAESTDTQYF.

This sequence joins TRBV5-1 and TRBJ2-2, with D possibly being TRBD2 (6 bases). The germline CDR1 and CDR2 sequences are SGHRS and YFSETQ. This CDR3 region has 16 residues. The V end lost 0 bases, the J end lost 1 base, and 10 bases lay between the germline ends. CDR3 DNA sequence: TGCGCCAGCAGCTTGGGGCGACTAGTGAACACCGGGGAGCTGTTTTTT. It codes for CASSLGRLVNTGELFF.

The chain carries TRBV28 and TRBJ2-2; possibly TRBD1 for D (6 bases). CDR1 is MDHEN, CDR2 SYDVKM, per germline. V was trimmed by 4 bases and J by 3 bases, leaving 9 bases between them. The CDR3 runs 14 residues. The CDR3 loop is CASSSWTDTGELFF. CDR3 bases: TGTGCCAGCAGTTCTTGGACAGACACCGGGGAGCTGTTTTTT.

The table lists this clone with a count of one. The rearrangement joins TRBV5-1 to TRBJ2-1; tentatively, D is TRBD2 (6 bases). From germline, CDR1 is SGHRS and CDR2 YFSETQ. Trimming stripped 4 bases from V and 9 bases from J, with 11 bases between. The CDR3 spans 12 residues. CDR3 DNA sequence: TGCGCCAGCAGCCTCTCCGGGAGTGAGCAGTTCTTC. Translating it yields CASSLSGSEQFF.

The V call is TRBV27, the J call TRBJ2-7; the match to TRBD2 covers 13 bases. J was trimmed by 5 bases and V by 6 bases; bases with no gene match: 7. CDR3 length equals 15 residues. Germline values: CDR1 MNHEY, CDR2 SMNVEV (reference sequence). CDR3 nucleotides: TGTGCCAGCAGCCCGGGGACTAGCGGGGTCGACGAGCAGTACTTC. Protein sequence: CASSPGTSGVDEQYF.

The CDR3, as DNA: TGTGCCACCAGTGATGCCGGAGCGGGGGGATCCTACAATGAGCAGTTCTTC. This sequence encodes CATSDAGAGGSYNEQFF. The chain combines TRBV24-1 with TRBJ2-1; 9 bases match TRBD2. The CDR3 is made up of 17 amino acids. The germline gives CDR1 KGHDR, CDR2 SFDVKD. Trimming at V came to 3 bases and at J to 1 base, leaving 6 bases not matched to a gene.